These 8 T cell receptor beta chains originate from one sample sequenced in a study of T cells in Graves' hyperthyroidism and ophthalmopathy. RNA transcripts provided the source from which TCR beta CDR3 regions were amplified. A set of HTBI primers served as the primers for a first-round RT-PCR of the TCR CDR3. MiXCR, run by TCRdb on the multiplex PCR reads, gives a single entry per CDR3 protein. The sample consists of fewer than 800,000 distinct CDR3 sequences, around 17% of them appearing once. Specimen: blood. These receptors came from a man between 18 and 29 years old with Graves' hyperthyroidism.

There are many counts of this clonotype. The chain is built from TRBV6-2 or TRBV6-3 and TRBJ2-1; a weak D match, TRBD2 (5 bases). Germline loops: CDR1 MNHEY, CDR2 SVGEGT. V dropped 5 bases and J dropped 8 bases, with 19 bases sitting between them. This CDR3 region has 15 residues. CDR3 sequence (DNA): TGTGCCAGCAGTCCCGGGGATCTACGAACAGATGAGCAGTTCTTC. Translated, it gives CASSPGDLRTDEQFF.

In its sample, this clonotype was seen a few times. This chain's CDR3 is CASSFPGGLTYEQYF. The CDR3 bases are TGTGCCAGCAGCTTTCCCGGGGGATTAACCTACGAGCAGTACTTC. The chain carries TRBV5-8 and TRBJ2-7; D perhaps matches TRBD2 (6 bases). The germline CDR1 and CDR2 sequences are SGHTS and YDEGEE. V was shortened by 2 bases and J by 2 bases, with 14 bases between the two germline ends. This CDR3 has 15 amino acids.

This clonotype was seen at least ten times. The chain couples TRBV28 to TRBJ2-7; 8 bases line up with TRBD2. The CDR3 has 15 amino acids. V was pared by 6 bases and J by 3 bases, with 10 bases of the junction left unmatched. Germline values: CDR1 MDHEN, CDR2 SYDVKM. CDR3 amino acids: CASSLRLANLYEQYF. CDR3 nucleotide sequence: TGTGCCAGCAGCCTAAGACTAGCGAACCTCTACGAGCAGTACTTC. Together with reference TRBV28 and TRBJ2-7, the CDR3 gives the full variable domain: DVKVTQSSRYLVKRTGEKVFLECVQDMDHENMFWYRQDPGLGLRLIYFSYDVKMKEKGDIPEGYSVSREKKERFSLILESASTNQTSMYLCASSLRLANLYEQYFGPGTRLTVT.

This clonotype was counted many times. The chain uses TRBV7-9 and TRBJ1-2; weak D call: TRBD1 (6 bases). CDR1 is SEHNR and CDR2 is FQNEAQ in the germline V gene (reference sequence). Trimming pared 9 bases from V and 6 bases from J, leaving 17 bases between. There are 13 residues in the CDR3. CDR3 in amino acids: CASRPGGADGYTF. The CDR3 DNA sequence: TGTGCCAGTCGTCCCGGGGGCGCGGATGGCTACACCTTC.

The chain uses TRBV24-1 and TRBJ1-1; possible D gene TRBD1, 5 bases. The germline gives CDR1 KGHDR, CDR2 SFDVKD. V lost 8 bases and J 1 base, leaving 16 bases between the germline ends. The CDR3 extends over 15 amino acids. The CDR3 sequence: CATNPGGGGNTEAFF. CDR3 nucleotides: TGTGCCACCAACCCGGGGGGTGGGGGGAACACTGAAGCTTTCTTT.

This clonotype appeared many times. The rearrangement links TRBV20-1 to TRBJ2-3, with D possibly TRBD1 on 6 matching bases. V lost 1 base and J lost 2, with 16 bases in between. Germline loops: CDR1 DFQATT, CDR2 SNEGSKA (reference sequence). The CDR3 is 16 residues long. The CDR3, as DNA: TGCAGTGCTAGAGTTCTTGACAGGCCGAACACAGATACGCAGTATTTT. Its translation: CSARVLDRPNTDTQYF.

This clonotype was observed many times. This CDR3 is CASSLGGSNEKLFF. CDR3 bases: TGTGCCAGCAGCTTAGGGGGGTCTAATGAAAAACTGTTTTTT. This rearrangement joins TRBV7-2 to TRBJ1-4; perhaps TRBD1 as D (5 bases). CDR3 length: 14 amino acids. The germline gives CDR1 SGHTA, CDR2 FQGNSA. V shed 1 base and J shed 3 bases, with 6 bases lying between them.

The rearrangement links TRBV6-1 to TRBJ1-4, with 7 positions matching TRBD1. Germline V lookup: CDR1 MNHNS, CDR2 SASEGT. The ends lost 1 base at V and 11 bases at J; junction bases unmatched: 4. The CDR3 length is 13 residues. The CDR3 DNA reads as TGTGCCAGCAGTGAAGGACAGGGTGAGAAACTGTTTTTT. This translates into CASSEGQGEKLFF.